This passage covers 30 T cell receptor beta chains from one sample sequenced in a study of blood T cell repertoires in COVID-19. Repertoires were generated with immunoSEQ multiplex PCR, while TCRdb's copy carries only in-frame clones and drops some. The sample holds 390,000 or so clones, about 86% seen once. The sample was PBMCs or T cells enriched from blood (not recorded which). All receptors come from a woman between 50 and 59 years old who had recovered from COVID-19.

The J gene is TRBJ2-1, the V gene TRBV28; maybe TRBD2 (5 bases). The CDR3 has 13 amino acids. With 8 bases removed from V and 5 bases from J, the gap between germline ends came to 13 bases. CDR1 MDHEN and CDR2 SYDVKM come from the germline V gene. The CDR3 protein is CASRGDGDNEQFF. The CDR3 region has the DNA TGTGCCAGCCGGGGTGACGGCGACAATGAGCAGTTCTTC.

This clone was found once. The V call is TRBV18, the J call TRBJ2-7; the D gene is possibly TRBD1 (6 bases). The CDR3 contains 14 residues. CDR1 and CDR2 from the germline V gene are KGHSH and LQKENI. Trimming shortened V by 5 bases and J by 2 bases, and 13 bases separated the two germline ends. The DNA for the CDR3 is TGTGCCAGCTCATCGGCGCCAGGGGCCTACGAGCAGTACTTC. It yields the protein CASSSAPGAYEQYF.

V and J are TRBV16 and TRBJ1-1; D uncertain. The CDR3 runs 16 residues. Per germline, CDR1 KGHSY and CDR2 FQNENV. The V end lost 4 bases, the J end lost 4 bases, and 19 bases lay between the germline ends. As DNA, the CDR3 is TGTGCCAGCAGCCCCCGGACTACCCAAGTGGGCACTGAAGCTTTCTTT. It specifies CASSPRTTQVGTEAFF.

The chain links TRBV5-5 to TRBJ1-3; no clear D gene. The germline gives CDR1 SGHKS, CDR2 YYEKEE (reference sequence). Deletions cut 3 bases from V and 11 bases from J, with 3 bases between. This CDR3 contains 9 residues. The CDR3 sequence is CASSSAIYF. As DNA, the CDR3 is TGTGCCAGCAGCTCGGCCATATATTTT.

The V call is TRBV6-5, the J call TRBJ2-1; 10 nucleotides agree with TRBD1. The J segment lost 6 bases and the V segment lost 6 bases, leaving 5 bases of the junction unmatched. This CDR3 is 14 amino acids long. Germline values: CDR1 MNHEY, CDR2 SVGAGI. Here the CDR3 reads CASSRDRGGNEQFF. The CDR3 DNA reads as TGTGCCAGCAGCCGGGACAGGGGTGGCAATGAGCAGTTCTTC.

The rearrangement joins TRBV4-1 to TRBJ1-2; 7 bases are a match to TRBD1. CDR1 and CDR2 (germline): MGHRA, YSYEKL. V was clipped by 4 bases and J by 2 bases; unmatched bases: 4. The CDR3 is 14 residues long. DNA for the CDR3: TGCGCCAGCAGCCTGGGGACAGTCAACTATGGCTACACCTTC. Residues: CASSLGTVNYGYTF.

This chain links TRBV6-5 with TRBJ1-1; D is unclear. Germline CDR1 MNHEY, CDR2 SVGAGI. Trimming took 4 bases from V and 8 from J, leaving 14 bases between them. The CDR3 loop spans 13 amino acids. The CDR3 DNA reads TGTGCCAGCAGTTTAGGAGGAAACAGAGAAGCTTTCTTT. Protein: CASSLGGNREAFF.

The chain links TRBV5-6 to TRBJ1-2; TRBD1 agrees at 7 bases. Germline V CDR1 and CDR2: SGHDT, YYEEEE. The CDR3 has 14 amino acids. V lost 7 bases to trimming and J lost 1 base; unmatched junction nucleotides: 7. CDR3 amino acids: CASEGDSINYGYTF. The CDR3 DNA reads as TGTGCCAGCGAGGGGGACAGTATTAACTATGGCTACACCTTC.

The chain recombines TRBV18 with TRBJ1-2; no definite D call. Trimming removed 1 base at V and 4 bases at J, with 10 bases between. The CDR3 has 14 residues. CDR1 and CDR2 (germline): KGHSH, LQKENI. This CDR3 reads CASSPRAESYGYTF. In DNA form, the CDR3 reads TGTGCCAGCTCACCACGCGCGGAGTCCTATGGCTACACCTTC.

This chain uses TRBV27 with TRBJ1-2; D remains unclear. Deletions cut 3 bases from V and 4 bases from J, with 9 bases between. The CDR3 runs 13 residues. The germline V gene encodes CDR1 MNHEY and CDR2 SMNVEV (reference sequence). CDR3 in amino acids: CASSFSVRYGYTF. CDR3 coding DNA: TGTGCCAGCAGTTTTTCAGTACGCTATGGCTACACCTTC.

The rearrangement links TRBV2 to TRBJ2-3; D is perhaps TRBD1 (6 bases). CDR3 size: 15 residues. Looked up from germline, CDR1 is SNHLY and CDR2 is FYNNEI. Trimming cost V 7 bases and J 2 bases, with 16 bases left between them. The CDR3 DNA sequence: TGTGCCAGCAACCCGAAGGGGGAGTCCACAGATACGCAGTATTTT. Translated, it gives CASNPKGESTDTQYF.

V is TRBV2 and J is TRBJ1-5; D may be TRBD1 (6 bases). Germline V CDR1 and CDR2: SNHLY, FYNNEI. The CDR3 spans 19 residues. Trimming removed 6 bases from V and 0 bases from J, with 24 bases in between. The CDR3: CASSELSGGSIRSNQPQHF. The CDR3 DNA reads as TGTGCCAGCAGCGAACTAAGCGGGGGCTCCATTCGTAGCAATCAGCCCCAGCATTTT.

In this sample, this clone turned up a few times. The chain has TRBV6-2 or TRBV6-3 and TRBJ1-5, with D uncertain. Germline V lookup: CDR1 MNHEY, CDR2 SVGEGT. The CDR3 is made up of 16 amino acids. Between the trimmed V and J ends, which lost 7 bases and 0 bases, there was a span of 16 bases. The CDR3 coding sequence is TGTGCCAGCACCCCTGCGGGCGGAATTAGCAATCAGCCCCAGCATTTT. Its protein is CASTPAGGISNQPQHF.

The CDR3 loop is CATSRAPGNEQYF. CDR3 sequence (DNA): TGTGCCACCAGCAGAGCCCCGGGAAACGAGCAGTACTTC. The gene calls are TRBV15 and TRBJ2-7, with D perhaps TRBD2 (5 bases). Germline lookup yields CDR1 LNHNV and CDR2 YYDKDF (reference sequence). V was pared by 1 base and J by 5 bases, with 9 bases between. This CDR3 region has 13 residues.

The chain is built from TRBV7-9 and TRBJ2-3; a weak D match, TRBD1 (6 bases). CDR1 is SEHNR and CDR2 is FQNEAQ in the germline V gene (reference sequence). This CDR3 contains 16 residues. Trimming shortened V by 0 bases and J by 4 bases, and 14 bases separated the two germline ends. The CDR3 protein is CASSLAGGSWSDTQYF. In DNA, the CDR3 is TGTGCCAGCAGCTTAGCAGGGGGTTCTTGGTCAGATACGCAGTATTTT.

The chain couples TRBV28 to TRBJ1-1; TRBD1 agrees at 7 bases. Germline CDR1 reads MDHEN; CDR2 reads SYDVKM. The V segment lost 8 bases and the J segment 1 base; nucleotides outside the gene matches: 1. This CDR3 contains 12 residues. The CDR3 DNA follows: TGTGCCAGCTACAGGGGGAACACTGAAGCTTTCTTT. Encoded protein: CASYRGNTEAFF.

The chain carries TRBV19 and TRBJ2-7; the D gene is possibly TRBD2 (6 bases). Germline assignment: CDR1 LNHDA and CDR2 SQIVND (reference sequence). Trimming cost V 1 base and J 2 bases, with 9 bases left between them. The CDR3 covers 14 residues. The CDR3 region is CASSIVGGPYEQYF. The DNA for the CDR3 is TGTGCCAGTAGTATAGTCGGGGGACCCTACGAGCAGTACTTC.

The chain has TRBV7-9 and TRBJ2-3; 8 bases fit TRBD1. Germline loops: CDR1 SEHNR, CDR2 FQNEAQ (reference sequence). This CDR3 region has 14 residues. V was pared by 5 bases and J by 4 bases, with 5 bases of the junction left unmatched. CDR3 amino acids: CASSPTGAADTQYF. CDR3 DNA: TGTGCCAGCAGCCCGACAGGGGCAGCAGATACGCAGTATTTT.

The V gene is TRBV6-5, the J gene TRBJ1-6; the match to TRBD1 covers 9 bases. With 6 bases clipped from V and 9 bases from J, the junction kept 3 bases outside the gene matches. Looked up from germline, CDR1 is MNHEY and CDR2 is SVGAGI. This CDR3 has 13 amino acids. CDR3: CASRGQGSSPLHF. The CDR3 DNA reads TGTGCCAGCAGAGGACAGGGGTCTTCACCCCTCCACTTT.

The CDR3: CATGGGVETQYF. The CDR3 coding sequence is TGTGCCACCGGCGGCGGGGTGGAGACCCAGTACTTC. This chain uses TRBV28 with TRBJ2-5; tentative D call: TRBD2 (6 bases). Deletions cut 10 bases from V and 5 bases from J, with 14 bases between. The CDR3 runs 12 residues. The germline V gene has CDR1 MDHEN and CDR2 SYDVKM.

The chain links TRBV4-3 to TRBJ1-4; unclear D gene. V lost 0 bases and J 8 bases, leaving 13 bases between the germline ends. This CDR3 is built from 15 residues. Germline CDR1 and CDR2: LGHNA and YSLEER. CDR3 sequence: CASSQDRPGGEKLFF. The CDR3 DNA reads TGCGCCAGCAGCCAAGATCGACCAGGCGGGGAAAAACTGTTTTTT.

This chain joins TRBV7-2 and TRBJ2-2; 8 bases are shared with TRBD2. This CDR3 region has 14 residues. Germline V lookup: CDR1 SGHTA, CDR2 FQGNSA. With V trimmed by 5 bases and J by 8 bases, 7 bases remained unmatched. In DNA form, the CDR3 reads TGTGCCAGCAGCCCCACCGGGGGGGGAGGGGAGCTGTTTTTT. This encodes CASSPTGGGGELFF.

The chain is built from TRBV6-5 and TRBJ1-2; unclear D gene. Trimming shortened V by 6 bases and J by 4 bases, and 6 bases separated the two germline ends. The CDR3 consists of 11 residues. Germline CDR1 reads MNHEY; CDR2 reads SVGAGI. CDR3 sequence (DNA): TGTGCCAGCAGGAGCCTCTATGGCTACACCTTC. Amino acids: CASRSLYGYTF.

V usage is TRBV11-3 and J usage is TRBJ2-1, with 7 bases identical to TRBD1. Germline V lookup: CDR1 SGHNT, CDR2 YENEEA. V shed 5 bases and J 1 base; nucleotides not matched to a gene: 5. CDR3 length: 15 residues. CDR3 region: CASSPRQGSYNEQFF. CDR3 in DNA: TGTGCCAGCAGCCCTAGACAGGGATCCTACAATGAGCAGTTCTTC.

This chain uses TRBV7-2 with TRBJ1-2, with no clear D. Per the germline V gene, CDR1 is SGHTA and CDR2 is FQGNSA. V gave up 5 bases and J gave up 6 bases, with 16 bases separating them. There are 14 residues in the CDR3. Here the CDR3 DNA reads TGTGCCAGCAGCCCGAATGCCGGGAGGGATGGCTACACCTTC. Residues: CASSPNAGRDGYTF. Using reference TRBV7-2 and TRBJ1-2 for the parts outside the CDR3, the full variable domain is GAGVSQSPSNKVTEKGKDVELRCDPISGHTALYWYRQSLGQGLEFLIYFQGNSAPDKSGLPSDRFSAERTGGSVSTLTIQRTQQEDSAVYLCASSPNAGRDGYTFGSGTRLTVV.

The rearrangement links TRBV20-1 to TRBJ2-3, with TRBD2 matching 13 bases. V shed 3 bases and J 2 bases; nucleotides not matched to a gene: 5. In germline, CDR1 is DFQATT, CDR2 SNEGSKA (reference sequence). The CDR3 extends over 16 amino acids. The CDR3 DNA sequence: TGCAGTGCTAGTTGGGGACTAGCGGGGATCACAGATACGCAGTATTTT. As protein: CSASWGLAGITDTQYF.

The rearrangement links TRBV4-1 to TRBJ2-6; perhaps TRBD1 as D (6 bases). The ends were cut back, 1 base at V and 0 bases at J, with 10 bases in the middle. Germline lookup yields CDR1 MGHRA and CDR2 YSYEKL. The CDR3 length is 17 residues. The CDR3 DNA reads as TGCGCCAGCAGCCAAGCTCAGGGGCCCTCTGGGGCCAACGTCCTGACTTTC. Its translation is CASSQAQGPSGANVLTF.

A few counts support this clone. The chain uses TRBV5-6 and TRBJ1-1, with a weak D call TRBD1 (5 bases). Germline CDR1 reads SGHDT; CDR2 reads YYEEEE. V was pared by 0 bases and J by 6 bases, with 18 bases between. This CDR3 contains 16 residues. CDR3 nucleotides: TGTGCCAGCAGCTTGGAGCCAGGGATTCGAGTAGCTGAAGCTTTCTTT. Its translation is CASSLEPGIRVAEAFF.

The chain has TRBV3-1 (or the pseudogene TRBV3-2) and TRBJ1-5, with 11 bases that match TRBD1. CDR3 length: 18 amino acids. J gave up 2 bases and V 3 bases, and 9 bases lay outside the gene matches. Looked up from germline, CDR1 is LGHDT and CDR2 is YNNKEL (reference sequence). CDR3 DNA sequence: TGTGCCAGCAGCCAGTCCCTCCGGGACAGGGGGGGCAATCAGCCCCAGCATTTT. Its protein is CASSQSLRDRGGNQPQHF.

The chain employs TRBV2 and TRBJ2-2; D possibly corresponds to TRBD2 (7 bases). The V and J ends lost 8 bases and 4 bases respectively, with 17 bases between them. Per the germline V gene, CDR1 is SNHLY and CDR2 is FYNNEI. The CDR3 loop spans 15 amino acids. CDR3 protein: CASRGGEGFTGELFF. The CDR3 coding sequence is TGTGCCAGCCGAGGGGGGGAAGGGTTCACCGGGGAGCTGTTTTTT.